Detailed here is one T cell receptor beta chain. Antigen specificity is unknown. This sample was taken from a study of T cell responses to AZD1222 COVID-19 vaccine. General observations from the study: Females made up more of the donors, who were largely white British, and clonal diversity may have come out too low. Nearly half of the spike-specific TCRs reportedly recognize variant regions that carry no mutations.

Using immunoSEQ multiplex PCR, the repertoire was profiled, and TCRdb retains in-frame clones only, with some absent. Altogether just under 80,000 clones are present, 92% being singletons, with the ten largest covering around 5.1%. The length of the CDR3 is 14 residues. Trimming shortened V by 4 bases and J by 6 bases, and 14 bases separated the two germline ends. Per the germline V gene, CDR1 is SGHKS and CDR2 is YYEKEE (reference sequence). The clonotype was recovered from an adult who received the AZD1222 COVID-19 vaccine. The sample was peripheral blood, taken 28 days after the second AZD1222 dose. This chain uses TRBV5-5 with TRBJ1-5; D is uncertain. The CDR3 reads CASSLGMGAQPQHF. The DNA of the CDR3 is TGTGCCAGCAGCCTGGGAATGGGAGCTCAGCCCCAGCATTTT.